This is a list of T cell receptor beta chains from one sample in a study of blood T cell repertoires in COVID-19. Using immunoSEQ multiplex PCR, the repertoire was profiled, and TCRdb retains in-frame clones only, with some absent. The sample has approximately 350,000 clones, roughly 90% seen once. Sequencing was done on a sample of peripheral blood. These receptors were collected from a man aged 40-49 years with acute or convalescent COVID-19. Both conserved end residues are part of each CDR3. The D gene is left open where the match is weak. Not all rows give a size; the values are once, few, many and, for expanded clones, a class.

d_gene: TRBD1
j_gene: TRBJ1-5
v_gene: TRBV11-2
abundance: -
CDR3nt: TGTGCCAGCAGCTTGGACAGGATTAATCAGCCCCAGCATTTT
CDR3aa: CASSLDRINQPQHF

d_gene: -
j_gene: TRBJ2-5
v_gene: TRBV6-5
abundance: -
CDR3nt: TGTGCCAGCAGTTACAGGGCGGGAGAGACCCAGTACTTC
CDR3aa: CASSYRAGETQYF

d_gene: -
j_gene: TRBJ1-3
v_gene: TRBV6-5
abundance: -
CDR3nt: TGTGCCAGCAGTCCGGGGAGGGTAGGCGGAAACACCATATATTTT
CDR3aa: CASSPGRVGGNTIYF

d_gene: TRBD2
j_gene: TRBJ2-2
v_gene: TRBV28
abundance: -
CDR3nt: TGTGCCAGCAGTTTAGGACTAGCGGGTGCCGGGGAGCTGTTTTTT
CDR3aa: CASSLGLAGAGELFF

d_gene: -
j_gene: TRBJ2-3
v_gene: TRBV7-3
abundance: -
CDR3nt: TGTGCCAGCAGCTCAGACATCCAGGATACGCAGTATTTT
CDR3aa: CASSSDIQDTQYF

d_gene: -
j_gene: TRBJ1-1
v_gene: TRBV7-9
abundance: once
CDR3nt: TGTGCCAGCAGCCCCATACGGGTCGTCGGGAACACTGAAGCTTTCTTT
CDR3aa: CASSPIRVVGNTEAFF

d_gene: TRBD1
j_gene: TRBJ2-1
v_gene: TRBV10-1
abundance: -
CDR3nt: TGCGCCTCCGGGGAGTCAGGGGGAACTAATGAGCAGTTCTTC
CDR3aa: CASGESGGTNEQFF

d_gene: -
j_gene: TRBJ1-5
v_gene: TRBV29-1
abundance: -
CDR3nt: TGCAGCGTTATAGAAGCCAATCAGCCCCAGCATTTT
CDR3aa: CSVIEANQPQHF

d_gene: -
j_gene: TRBJ1-1
v_gene: TRBV18
abundance: -
CDR3nt: TGTGCCAGCTCACTACTACAGGAGAACACTGAAGCTTTCTTT
CDR3aa: CASSLLQENTEAFF

d_gene: TRBD1
j_gene: TRBJ2-4
v_gene: TRBV5-1
abundance: -
CDR3nt: TGCGCCAGCAGCCTAGAACGACAGGGCGAAAACATTCAGTACTTC
CDR3aa: CASSLERQGENIQYF

d_gene: -
j_gene: TRBJ1-3
v_gene: TRBV7-8
abundance: -
CDR3nt: TGTGCCAGCAGCTTAGAGGGGGGGGTTTCCACCATATATTTT
CDR3aa: CASSLEGGVSTIYF

d_gene: -
j_gene: TRBJ1-5
v_gene: TRBV12-3/TRBV12-4
abundance: -
CDR3nt: TGTGCCAGCAGAGGACAGTCCAATCAGCCCCAGCATTTT
CDR3aa: CASRGQSNQPQHF

d_gene: TRBD1
j_gene: TRBJ2-7
v_gene: TRBV15
abundance: once
CDR3nt: TGTGCCACCAGCAGAGGACAGGGGCACGAGCAGTACTTC
CDR3aa: CATSRGQGHEQYF

d_gene: -
j_gene: TRBJ2-5
v_gene: TRBV7-9
abundance: -
CDR3nt: TGTGCCAGCAGCTACGCCGGGAGAAAGGGCCTCCAAGAGACCCAGTACTTC
CDR3aa: CASSYAGRKGLQETQYF

d_gene: -
j_gene: TRBJ2-7
v_gene: TRBV29-1
abundance: -
CDR3nt: TGCAGCGCGGGACATACCTCCTACGAGCAGTACTTC
CDR3aa: CSAGHTSYEQYF

d_gene: -
j_gene: TRBJ2-3
v_gene: TRBV7-9
abundance: few
CDR3nt: TGTGCCAGCATTCTATTCCAAGATAGCACAGATACGCAGTATTTT
CDR3aa: CASILFQDSTDTQYF

d_gene: -
j_gene: TRBJ1-2
v_gene: TRBV11-2
abundance: -
CDR3nt: TGTGCCAGCAGCTTAGTTCCTATCCCAGGGGAGGGTGGCTACACCTTC
CDR3aa: CASSLVPIPGEGGYTF

d_gene: -
j_gene: TRBJ1-5
v_gene: TRBV28
abundance: -
CDR3nt: TGTGCCAGCAGGACTCCGGGGGACAATCAGCCCCAGCATTTT
CDR3aa: CASRTPGDNQPQHF

d_gene: TRBD2
j_gene: TRBJ2-7
v_gene: TRBV5-4
abundance: once
CDR3nt: TGTGCCAGCAGCGGGCCCCTAGCGGGGGGCGACGAGCAGTACTTC
CDR3aa: CASSGPLAGGDEQYF

d_gene: TRBD1
j_gene: TRBJ1-5
v_gene: TRBV30
abundance: -
CDR3nt: TGTGCCTGGGCAATCCCCGGGACAGGGGTTCGGCCCCAGCATTTT
CDR3aa: CAWAIPGTGVRPQHF

d_gene: -
j_gene: TRBJ1-5
v_gene: TRBV2
abundance: -
CDR3nt: TGTGCCAGCAGTGAAGCCGTTTTCCAGCCCCAGCATTTT
CDR3aa: CASSEAVFQPQHF

d_gene: TRBD1
j_gene: TRBJ1-4
v_gene: TRBV5-1
abundance: -
CDR3nt: TGCGCCAGCAGCCCGGGACAGATTTATGAAAAACTGTTTTTT
CDR3aa: CASSPGQIYEKLFF

d_gene: -
j_gene: TRBJ2-7
v_gene: TRBV5-6
abundance: -
CDR3nt: TGTGCCAGCAGCTTAGGACAGAGCTACGAGCAGTACTTC
CDR3aa: CASSLGQSYEQYF

d_gene: TRBD1
j_gene: TRBJ1-3
v_gene: TRBV4-2
abundance: -
CDR3nt: TGTGCCAGCAGCCCCTGGACAGGGTTAGATGGAAACACCATATATTTT
CDR3aa: CASSPWTGLDGNTIYF

d_gene: TRBD1
j_gene: TRBJ1-5
v_gene: TRBV5-1
abundance: once
CDR3nt: TGCGCCAGCAGCGCCGGGACAGGGACCTATCAGCCCCAGCATTTT
CDR3aa: CASSAGTGTYQPQHF

d_gene: -
j_gene: TRBJ2-7
v_gene: TRBV28
abundance: -
CDR3nt: TGTGCCAGCAGTTGGGACTTCTCCTACGAGCAGTACTTC
CDR3aa: CASSWDFSYEQYF

d_gene: -
j_gene: TRBJ1-2
v_gene: TRBV7-2
abundance: -
CDR3nt: TGTGCCAGCAGCTTAGCGCTAAGGGGTTGGGGTGGCTACACCTTC
CDR3aa: CASSLALRGWGGYTF

d_gene: -
j_gene: TRBJ2-7
v_gene: TRBV28
abundance: -
CDR3nt: TGTGCCAGCAGTCTTCTGGGCGTTTGGTACGAGCAGTACTTC
CDR3aa: CASSLLGVWYEQYF

d_gene: TRBD1
j_gene: TRBJ1-2
v_gene: TRBV2
abundance: -
CDR3nt: TGTGCCAGCAGTGAACATGAGACAGGGTTCTATGGCTACACCTTC
CDR3aa: CASSEHETGFYGYTF

d_gene: TRBD2
j_gene: TRBJ2-1
v_gene: TRBV27
abundance: -
CDR3nt: TGTGCCAGCAGTTTCAGGACTAGCGGCCGGTACAATGAGCAGTTCTTC
CDR3aa: CASSFRTSGRYNEQFF

d_gene: TRBD1
j_gene: TRBJ1-5
v_gene: TRBV5-1
abundance: -
CDR3nt: TGCGCCAGCAGCACGGGGACAGGGCCCAATCAGCCCCAGCATTTT
CDR3aa: CASSTGTGPNQPQHF

d_gene: TRBD1
j_gene: TRBJ2-7
v_gene: TRBV4-1
abundance: -
CDR3nt: TGCGCCAGCAGCATCTCCGGGACAGCCTCCTCCTACGAGCAGTACTTC
CDR3aa: CASSISGTASSYEQYF

d_gene: TRBD1
j_gene: TRBJ1-1
v_gene: TRBV5-4
abundance: -
CDR3nt: TGTGCCAGCAGCTTGGGAGACAGGGACACTGAAGCTTTCTTT
CDR3aa: CASSLGDRDTEAFF

d_gene: -
j_gene: TRBJ2-1
v_gene: TRBV7-6
abundance: once
CDR3nt: TGTGCCAGCAGCCCCGGGGAAAGTGAGCAGTTCTTC
CDR3aa: CASSPGESEQFF

d_gene: -
j_gene: TRBJ1-2
v_gene: TRBV28
abundance: -
CDR3nt: TGTGCCAGCAGTTTCATGCAGGGGTGGGATGGCTACACCTTC
CDR3aa: CASSFMQGWDGYTF

d_gene: TRBD2
j_gene: TRBJ2-7
v_gene: TRBV5-1
abundance: once
CDR3nt: TGCGCCAGCAGATTGACTAGCGGGAGCCTCTCGGCCGAGCAGTACTTC
CDR3aa: CASRLTSGSLSAEQYF

d_gene: -
j_gene: TRBJ1-2
v_gene: TRBV5-1
abundance: once
CDR3nt: TGCGCCAGCAGCTTGGGAGGACAGAACATCTATGGCTACACCTTC
CDR3aa: CASSLGGQNIYGYTF

d_gene: TRBD1
j_gene: TRBJ1-6
v_gene: TRBV7-2
abundance: -
CDR3nt: TGTGCCAGCAGCTCTACAGGGGGCAGGAATTCACCCCTCCACTTT
CDR3aa: CASSSTGGRNSPLHF

d_gene: -
j_gene: TRBJ1-4
v_gene: TRBV4-2
abundance: -
CDR3nt: TGTGCCAGCAGCGACAGTAATGAAAAACTGTTTTTT
CDR3aa: CASSDSNEKLFF

d_gene: -
j_gene: TRBJ2-1
v_gene: TRBV4-3
abundance: -
CDR3nt: TGCGCCAGCAGCCAAGATCCGGGGGACAATGAGCAGTTCTTC
CDR3aa: CASSQDPGDNEQFF

d_gene: TRBD2
j_gene: TRBJ2-7
v_gene: TRBV6-5
abundance: -
CDR3nt: TGTGCCAGCAGCCCCGATCGGCGGGAGACATACGAGCAGTACTTC
CDR3aa: CASSPDRRETYEQYF

d_gene: -
j_gene: TRBJ2-5
v_gene: TRBV2
abundance: -
CDR3nt: TGTGCCAGCACCCAGGACATGAGAGAGACCCAGTACTTC
CDR3aa: CASTQDMRETQYF

d_gene: TRBD1
j_gene: TRBJ1-1
v_gene: TRBV28
abundance: -
CDR3nt: TGTGCCAGCAGCTTGACAGGGGCGGTGACTGAAGCTTTCTTT
CDR3aa: CASSLTGAVTEAFF

d_gene: -
j_gene: TRBJ1-1
v_gene: TRBV19
abundance: -
CDR3nt: TGTGCCAGTATGGAGGGGTCGACACGGACTGAAGCTTTCTTT
CDR3aa: CASMEGSTRTEAFF

d_gene: TRBD1
j_gene: TRBJ1-5
v_gene: TRBV9
abundance: -
CDR3nt: TGTGCCAGCAGCGGACAGGGTTGGTTCAATCAGCCCCAGCATTTT
CDR3aa: CASSGQGWFNQPQHF

d_gene: TRBD2
j_gene: TRBJ2-7
v_gene: TRBV5-4
abundance: -
CDR3nt: TGTGCCAGCAGCCCCATTAAACTAGCGGGGGGGCACGAGCAGTACTTC
CDR3aa: CASSPIKLAGGHEQYF

d_gene: -
j_gene: TRBJ2-7
v_gene: TRBV18
abundance: -
CDR3nt: TGTGCCAGCTCACCATCGTCAGATACCTACGAGCAGTACTTC
CDR3aa: CASSPSSDTYEQYF

d_gene: -
j_gene: TRBJ1-1
v_gene: TRBV7-9
abundance: -
CDR3nt: TGTGCCAGCAGTAGACAGGAGGCCACTGAAGCTTTCTTT
CDR3aa: CASSRQEATEAFF